The sequence of this TCR beta chain was determined in a study of shared clonotypes between healthy human individuals. Study processing details: From ImmunoSEQ came sequences covering only the junction and carrying no quality scores, so filtering differed. Assay used: immunoSEQ multiplex PCR; TCRdb lists only in-frame clones, some missing. That table gives V, J and clone size, and the DNA gave D and trimming. The sample consists of over a million clones, around 97% of them appearing once. This CDR3 has 15 residues. CDR1 is LNHNV, CDR2 YYDKDF, per germline (reference sequence). J lost 4 bases, V lost 6 bases, and 9 bases had no gene match.

The TCR comes from a man aged 25-45 years in good health. The J gene is TRBJ2-1, the V gene TRBV15, with 7 bases that match TRBD2. Sequenced input: naive CD4+ T cells sorted from blood. Subset specified: CD45RA+ positively selected. The CDR3 here is CATSSAGEWYNEQFF. The CDR3 DNA reads TGTGCCACCAGTTCGGCGGGAGAGTGGTACAATGAGCAGTTCTTC.